Detailed here is one T cell receptor (beta chain). Its matching antigen is unknown. The CDR3 consists of 12 residues. CDR1 is SQVTM, CDR2 ANQGSEA, per germline. V was trimmed by 8 bases and J by 5 bases, leaving 15 bases between them. The data stem from a study of T cells in Graves' hyperthyroidism and ophthalmopathy. The study's findings and limits: The majority of expanded thyroid clonotypes above 0.001 also appeared in blood.

Authors of the study amplified TCR beta CDR3 regions from RNA transcripts. The study used the HTBI primer set for a first-round RT-PCR of the TCR CDR3. From the multiplex PCR reads, TCRdb called clonotypes with MiXCR, one entry per CDR3 protein. The table shows about 560,000 distinct CDR3 sequences, with approximately 15% occurring only once. J is TRBJ2-5 and V is TRBV29-1, with unresolved D. The sequencing input was blood. The TCR originated in a woman in her late teens or twenties with Graves' hyperthyroidism. The DNA for the CDR3 is TGCAGCTCGGGCCTATCGAAGGAGACCCAGTACTTC. Its translation: CSSGLSKETQYF.